One TCR beta chain is described in this entry. Regarding treatment: approximately 18 received Ad26.COV2.S at low or high dose, single or two shots; several received placebo; per-sample allocation not given. The samples were gathered on day 63 after the first injection of vaccine or placebo. Assay: immunoSEQ multiplex PCR; the TCRdb copy retains only in-frame clones and omits some. There are fewer than 300,000 clones in the sample; about 90% occur only once, and less than 3.5% lies in the top ten. This sample is part of a study of Ad26.COV2.S vaccination and SARS-CoV-2 variants. Source: peripheral blood, taken in a trial of Ad26.COV2.S vaccine versus placebo. This clonotype originated in a person between 18 and 59 years old who received the Ad26.COV2.S COVID-19 vaccine or a placebo.

CDR3 protein: CASSASGTSGRPYEQYF. For the CDR3, the DNA is TGTGCCAGCAGTGCCTCGGGGACTAGCGGGAGACCCTACGAGCAGTACTTC. The gene calls are TRBV2 and TRBJ2-7; TRBD2 agrees at 14 bases. There are 17 residues in the CDR3. The J segment lost 2 bases and the V segment lost 4 bases, leaving 7 bases of the junction unmatched. Germline V CDR1 and CDR2: SNHLY, FYNNEI. The full variable domain, with the rest looked up from reference TRBV2 and TRBJ2-7, is EPEVTQTPSHQVTQMGQEVILRCVPISNHLYFYWYRQILGQKVEFLVSFYNNEISEKSEIFDDQFSVERPDGSNFTLKIRSTKLEDSAMYFCASSASGTSGRPYEQYFGPGTRLTVT.